This T cell receptor beta chain derives from a study of cytomegalovirus exposure and HLA in healthy donors. General study findings and limits: In vitro assays verified that a few CMV-associated chains recognized CMV antigens specifically.

The CDR3 sequence is 13 residues long. V was clipped by 0 bases and J by 11 bases; unmatched bases: 4. Germline V gene sequence: CDR1 SEHNR, CDR2 FQNEAQ (reference sequence). In the case of this clone: Its antigen is as yet unknown.

Amplification used 60 Vbeta primers and 13 Jbeta primers. The repertoire was sequenced with immunoSEQ multiplex PCR; TCRdb's copy has only in-frame clones and lacks some. This sample has about 150,000 clones; over 60% occur once, and the top ten carry roughly 0.7%. This chain joins TRBV7-9 and TRBJ2-3, with TRBD1 identical over 8 bases. The receptor's source is a male donor in good health and CMV-seronegative. The sequenced sample was PBMCs. The CDR3 nucleotides read TGTGCCAGCAGCTTAGCCCGACAGGGGTTGCAGTATTTT. Its translation: CASSLARQGLQYF.